These 15 T cell receptor beta chains originate from one sample sequenced in a study of blood T cell repertoires in COVID-19. Repertoires were generated with immunoSEQ multiplex PCR, while TCRdb's copy carries only in-frame clones and drops some. The sample contains fewer than 250,000 clones, around nine tenths of which appear only once. Sequencing was performed on peripheral blood. The source is a man younger than 40 with COVID-19, enrolled during active disease.

J is TRBJ2-7 and V is TRBV19; D perhaps matches TRBD1 (5 bases). Trimming removed 4 bases at V and 3 bases at J, with 13 bases between. This CDR3 comprises 14 residues. CDR1 is LNHDA, CDR2 SQIVND, per germline (reference sequence). The CDR3 spells CASSSDSYVYEQYF. DNA for the CDR3: TGTGCCAGTAGTAGTGACAGTTATGTCTACGAGCAGTACTTC.

The chain has TRBV5-4 and TRBJ2-2; 7 positions agree with TRBD1. Germline values: CDR1 SGHNT, CDR2 YYREEE (reference sequence). V lost 5 bases and J lost 1; bases outside the gene matches: 5. This CDR3 has 15 residues. CDR3 amino acids: CASSSDRENTGELFF. CDR3 in DNA: TGTGCCAGCAGTTCCGACAGGGAGAACACCGGGGAGCTGTTTTTT.

This chain links TRBV5-6 with TRBJ2-1, with 7 bases lining up with TRBD2. The CDR3 is 16 residues long. In germline, CDR1 is SGHDT, CDR2 YYEEEE. Unmatched junction bases numbered 12, after V lost 7 bases and J lost 2 bases. The CDR3 DNA is TGTGCCAGCGTTCCCGTCGGGGGGACTGCCTACAATGAGCAGTTCTTC. Protein sequence: CASVPVGGTAYNEQFF.

V and J are TRBV6-5 and TRBJ1-2; 7 bases are shared with TRBD1. V lost 6 bases, J lost 2 bases, and 3 bases stayed unmatched. In germline, CDR1 is MNHEY, CDR2 SVGAGI. CDR3 size: 13 residues. CDR3 sequence (DNA): TGTGCCAGCAGACGGGACAGAAACTATGGCTACACCTTC. As protein: CASRRDRNYGYTF.

The chain is built from TRBV9 and TRBJ1-1; no clear D. The V end lost 4 bases, the J end lost 2 bases, and 24 bases lay between the germline ends. This CDR3 region has 18 residues. Per the germline V gene, CDR1 is SGDLS and CDR2 is YYNGEE. The chain's CDR3 is CASSKSPQLRLTNTEAFF. The DNA of the CDR3 is TGTGCCAGCAGCAAGTCACCCCAATTGAGGCTTACTAACACTGAAGCTTTCTTT.

The chain is built from TRBV11-2 and TRBJ2-5, with 11 bases lining up with TRBD2. Trimming cost V 4 bases and J 9 bases; bases outside gene matches: 13. The germline CDR1 and CDR2 sequences are SGHAT and FQNNGV. The CDR3 is 16 residues long. The chain's CDR3 is CASSSNGLAGGLAQYF. CDR3 nucleotide sequence: TGTGCCAGCAGCTCAAACGGACTAGCGGGCGGGTTGGCCCAGTACTTC.

This clone was seen ten or more times. The V and J genes are TRBV19 and TRBJ1-1; D possibly corresponds to TRBD1 (5 bases). This CDR3 is 15 amino acids long. V shed 5 bases and J shed 0 bases, with 13 bases lying between them. Germline assignment: CDR1 LNHDA and CDR2 SQIVND (reference sequence). CDR3 DNA: TGTGCCAGTAGTGACTCCGGGGGTCTGAACACTGAAGCTTTCTTT. Its protein is CASSDSGGLNTEAFF.

The gene calls are TRBV2 and TRBJ2-1, with 10 bases identical to TRBD2. This CDR3 is 15 amino acids long. Germline CDR1 reads SNHLY; CDR2 reads FYNNEI. The CDR3 nucleotides read TGTGCGAGCCTATTAGCGGGGGGCTCCTACAATGAGCAGTTCTTC. It codes for CASLLAGGSYNEQFF.

This chain links TRBV5-1 with TRBJ1-3; 7 bases are shared with TRBD1. This CDR3 contains 16 residues. Unmatched junction bases numbered 7, after V lost 4 bases and J lost 0 bases. In germline, CDR1 is SGHRS, CDR2 YFSETQ. CDR3 in DNA: TGCGCCAGCAGCCTACAGGGGATCCGCTCTGGAAACACCATATATTTT. Its protein is CASSLQGIRSGNTIYF.

The rearrangement uses TRBV4-1 and TRBJ2-3; possibly TRBD2 for D (5 bases). Germline CDR1 and CDR2: MGHRA and YSYEKL. Trimming took 5 bases from V and 4 from J, leaving 7 bases between them. CDR3 length equals 12 residues. CDR3 nucleotide sequence: TGCGCCAGCAGCGCTAGCTCAGATACGCAGTATTTT. It codes for CASSASSDTQYF.

This rearrangement joins TRBV6-5 to TRBJ2-1, with a possible D match to TRBD1 (6 bases). Between the trimmed V and J ends, which lost 2 bases and 6 bases, there was a span of 14 bases. The CDR3 has 15 residues. Germline CDR1 reads MNHEY; CDR2 reads SVGAGI. The CDR3 is CASSYTGTWANEQFF. CDR3 sequence (DNA): TGTGCCAGCAGTTACACAGGGACCTGGGCCAATGAGCAGTTCTTC.

CDR3 sequence reads: CAISESGGSEQYF. CDR3 sequence (DNA): TGTGCCATCAGTGAGTCGGGAGGTAGCGAGCAGTACTTC. The chain is built from TRBV10-3 and TRBJ2-7; D is perhaps TRBD2 (6 bases). Looked up from germline, CDR1 is ENHRY and CDR2 is SYGVKD. Trimming took off 0 bases at V and 6 bases at J, with 9 bases between the two ends. CDR3 length: 13 residues.

The chain uses TRBV18 and TRBJ1-6; 10 positions match TRBD1. In germline, CDR1 is KGHSH, CDR2 LQKENI. The CDR3 runs to 14 residues. The J segment lost 9 bases and the V segment lost 4 bases, leaving 3 bases of the junction unmatched. CDR3 sequence reads: CASSQGTGVSPLHF. CDR3 DNA: TGTGCCAGCTCACAAGGGACAGGGGTTTCACCCCTCCACTTT.

The chain couples TRBV3-1 (or the pseudogene TRBV3-2) to TRBJ1-2; TRBD1 matches at 9 bases. The V gene end was trimmed by 4 bases and the J gene end by 6 bases; junction bases not matched to a gene: 9. Germline assignment: CDR1 LGHDT and CDR2 YNNKEL (reference sequence). The CDR3 sequence is 15 residues long. CDR3: CASSLGTGRSNGYTF. The CDR3, as DNA: TGTGCCAGCAGCCTTGGGACAGGGCGATCGAATGGCTACACCTTC.

This clone was recorded a few times. The V gene is TRBV4-2, the J gene TRBJ2-7; 7 nucleotides align to TRBD1. Looked up from germline, CDR1 is LGHNA and CDR2 is YNFKEQ. There are 14 residues in the CDR3. Germline trimming cut 1 base from V and 4 bases from J; bases unmatched to any gene: 4. This CDR3 reads CASSQGQGSYEQYF. Written as DNA, the CDR3 is TGTGCCAGCAGCCAAGGACAGGGTTCGTACGAGCAGTACTTC.